This T cell receptor (beta chain) was captured by sequencing in a study of brain T cells in children with intractable seizures. The junction had 9 bases not matched to a gene; V was cut back by 5 bases and J by 2 bases. The CDR3 sequence is 15 residues long. CDR1 SEHNR and CDR2 FQNEAQ come from the germline V gene (reference sequence). A single count supports this clone. Using immunoSEQ multiplex PCR, the repertoire was profiled, and TCRdb retains in-frame clones only, with some absent. The sample lists under 150,000 clones, approximately 94% occurring once. The receptor was isolated from a boy under two years old with hemimegalencephaly and intractable seizures. The input for sequencing was peripheral blood, taken at surgery. This rearrangement joins TRBV7-9 to TRBJ2-7, with 7 nucleotides matching TRBD1. As DNA, the CDR3 is TGTGCCAGCAGCCCAACTCACAGGGGACCCTACGAGCAGTACTTC. This gives the protein CASSPTHRGPYEQYF.